This T cell receptor beta chain derives from a study of shared clonotypes between healthy human individuals. For sorted subsets, approximately 200 ng DNA per replicate equaled 30,000 or so T cell genomes. The table came from immunoSEQ multiplex PCR; TCRdb's copy has only in-frame clones and leaves some out. Of 2 million to 2.5 million clones in the sample, under 95% were seen once. Germline V gene data show CDR1 as SQVTM and CDR2 as ANQGSEA. This CDR3 spans 15 amino acids. V was pared by 1 base and J by 4 bases, with 6 bases of the junction left unmatched. The TCR sequence derives from a man between 18 and 29 years old in good health. Some clones in this sample may be carry-over from other donors' samples. The rearrangement links TRBV29-1 to TRBJ1-2; 10 bases agree with TRBD1. The specimen was naive CD4+ T cells from PBMCs. Regarding subset: CD45RA+ positively selected. CDR3 loop: CSVEGQGAGGYGYTF. The CDR3 DNA follows: TGCAGCGTTGAAGGACAGGGGGCCGGCGGCTATGGCTACACCTTC.